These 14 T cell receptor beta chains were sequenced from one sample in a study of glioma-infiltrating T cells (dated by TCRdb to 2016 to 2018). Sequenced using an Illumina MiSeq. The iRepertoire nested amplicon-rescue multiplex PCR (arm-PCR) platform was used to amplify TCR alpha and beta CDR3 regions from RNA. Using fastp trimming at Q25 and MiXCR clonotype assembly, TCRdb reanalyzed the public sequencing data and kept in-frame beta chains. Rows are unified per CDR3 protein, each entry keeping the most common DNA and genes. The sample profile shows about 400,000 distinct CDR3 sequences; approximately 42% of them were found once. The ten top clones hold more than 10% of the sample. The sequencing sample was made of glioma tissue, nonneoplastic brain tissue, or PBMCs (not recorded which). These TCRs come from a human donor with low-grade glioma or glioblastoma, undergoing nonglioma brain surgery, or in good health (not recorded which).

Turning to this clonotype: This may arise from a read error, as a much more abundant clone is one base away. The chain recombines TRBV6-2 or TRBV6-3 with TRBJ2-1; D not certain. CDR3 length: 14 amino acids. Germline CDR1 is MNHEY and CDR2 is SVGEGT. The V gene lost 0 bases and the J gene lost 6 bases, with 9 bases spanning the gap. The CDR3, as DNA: TGTGCCAGCAGTTACTCCTGGCTGGGCAATGAGCAGTTCTTC. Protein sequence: CASSYSWLGNEQFF.

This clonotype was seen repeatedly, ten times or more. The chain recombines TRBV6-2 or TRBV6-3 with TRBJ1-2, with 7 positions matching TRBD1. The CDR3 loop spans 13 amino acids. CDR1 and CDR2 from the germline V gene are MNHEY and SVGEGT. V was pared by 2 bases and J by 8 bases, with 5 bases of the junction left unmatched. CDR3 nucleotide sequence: TGTGCCAGCAGTTACGCCCGACAGGGAGGCTACACCTTC. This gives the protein CASSYARQGGYTF.

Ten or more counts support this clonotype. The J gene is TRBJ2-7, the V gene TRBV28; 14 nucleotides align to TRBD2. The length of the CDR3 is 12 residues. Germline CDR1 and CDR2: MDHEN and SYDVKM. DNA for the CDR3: TGTGCCAGCAGCGAAAAGGGACTAGCGGGAGACGTC. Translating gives CASSEKGLAGDV.

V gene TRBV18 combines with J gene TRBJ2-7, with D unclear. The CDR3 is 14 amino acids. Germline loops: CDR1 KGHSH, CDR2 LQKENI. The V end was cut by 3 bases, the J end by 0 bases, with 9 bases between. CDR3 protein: CASSPASYSYEQYF. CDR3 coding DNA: TGTGCCAGCTCACCGGCAAGCTACTCCTACGAGCAGTACTTC.

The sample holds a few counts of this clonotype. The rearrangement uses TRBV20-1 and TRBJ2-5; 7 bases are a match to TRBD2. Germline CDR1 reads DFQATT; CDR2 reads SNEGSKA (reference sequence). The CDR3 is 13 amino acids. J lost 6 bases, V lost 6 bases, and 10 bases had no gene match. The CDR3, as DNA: TGCAGTGCCCCAATGGCGGGAGAAAAGACCCAGTACTTC. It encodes CSAPMAGEKTQYF.

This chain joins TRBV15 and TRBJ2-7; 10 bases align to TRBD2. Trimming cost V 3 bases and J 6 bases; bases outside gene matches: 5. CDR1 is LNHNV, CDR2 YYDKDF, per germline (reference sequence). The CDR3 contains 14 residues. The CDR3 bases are TGTGCCACCAGCAGCCTAGCGGGAGTTCTCGAGCAGTACTTC. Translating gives CATSSLAGVLEQYF.

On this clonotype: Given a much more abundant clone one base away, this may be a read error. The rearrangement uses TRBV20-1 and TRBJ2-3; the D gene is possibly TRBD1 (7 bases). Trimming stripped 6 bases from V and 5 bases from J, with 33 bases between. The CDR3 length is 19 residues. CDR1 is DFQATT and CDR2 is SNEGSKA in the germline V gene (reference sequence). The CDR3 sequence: CSADRLVTTGESWIDTQYF. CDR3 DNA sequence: TGCAGTGCGGACAGACTAGTAACAACAGGGGAGAGTTGGATAGATACGCAGTATTTT.

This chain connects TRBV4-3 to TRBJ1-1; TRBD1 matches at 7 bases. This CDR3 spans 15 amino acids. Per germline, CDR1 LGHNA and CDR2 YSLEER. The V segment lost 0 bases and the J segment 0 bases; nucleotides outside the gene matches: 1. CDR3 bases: TGCGCCAGCAGCCAAGAGGACAGGATGAACACTGAAGCTTTCTTT. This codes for CASSQEDRMNTEAFF.

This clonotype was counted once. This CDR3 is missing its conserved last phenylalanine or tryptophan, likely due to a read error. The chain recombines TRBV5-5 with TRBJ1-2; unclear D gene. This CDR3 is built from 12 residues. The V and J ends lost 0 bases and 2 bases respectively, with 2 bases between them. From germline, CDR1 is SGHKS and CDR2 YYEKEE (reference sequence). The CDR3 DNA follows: TGTGCCAGCAGCTTGGTCAACTATGGCTACACCCTC. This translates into CASSLVNYGYTL.

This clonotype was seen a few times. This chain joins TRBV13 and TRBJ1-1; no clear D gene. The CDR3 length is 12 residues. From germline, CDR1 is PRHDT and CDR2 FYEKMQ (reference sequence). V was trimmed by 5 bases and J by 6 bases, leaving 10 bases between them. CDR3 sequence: CASSMMLSEAFF. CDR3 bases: TGTGCCAGCAGCATGATGTTATCTGAAGCTTTCTTT.

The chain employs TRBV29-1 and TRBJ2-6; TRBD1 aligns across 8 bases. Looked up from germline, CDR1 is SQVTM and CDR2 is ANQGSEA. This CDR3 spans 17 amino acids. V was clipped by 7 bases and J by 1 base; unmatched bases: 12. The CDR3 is CSALGDRLFSGANVLTF. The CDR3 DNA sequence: TGCAGCGCCCTGGGGGACAGGCTCTTTTCTGGGGCCAACGTCCTGACTTTC.

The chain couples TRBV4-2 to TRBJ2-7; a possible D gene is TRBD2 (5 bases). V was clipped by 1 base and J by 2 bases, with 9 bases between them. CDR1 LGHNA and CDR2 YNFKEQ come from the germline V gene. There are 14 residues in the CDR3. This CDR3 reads CASSQAWETYEQYF. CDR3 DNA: TGTGCCAGCAGCCAAGCCTGGGAGACCTACGAGCAGTACTTC.

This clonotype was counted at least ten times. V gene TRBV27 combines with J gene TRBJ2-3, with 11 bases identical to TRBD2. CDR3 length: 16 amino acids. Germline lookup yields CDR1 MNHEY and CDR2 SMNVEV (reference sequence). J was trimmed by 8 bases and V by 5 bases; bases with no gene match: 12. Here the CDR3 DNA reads TGTGCCAGCAGTATCGGGACTAGCGGAGCCCTGGGTACGCAGTATTTT. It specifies CASSIGTSGALGTQYF.

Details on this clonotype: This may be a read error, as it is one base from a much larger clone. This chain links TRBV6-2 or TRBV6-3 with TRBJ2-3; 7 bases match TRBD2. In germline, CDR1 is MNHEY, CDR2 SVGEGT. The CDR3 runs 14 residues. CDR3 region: CASSSPTSTNTQYF. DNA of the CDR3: TGTGCCAGCAGTAGTCCGACTAGCACAAATACGCAGTATTTT.